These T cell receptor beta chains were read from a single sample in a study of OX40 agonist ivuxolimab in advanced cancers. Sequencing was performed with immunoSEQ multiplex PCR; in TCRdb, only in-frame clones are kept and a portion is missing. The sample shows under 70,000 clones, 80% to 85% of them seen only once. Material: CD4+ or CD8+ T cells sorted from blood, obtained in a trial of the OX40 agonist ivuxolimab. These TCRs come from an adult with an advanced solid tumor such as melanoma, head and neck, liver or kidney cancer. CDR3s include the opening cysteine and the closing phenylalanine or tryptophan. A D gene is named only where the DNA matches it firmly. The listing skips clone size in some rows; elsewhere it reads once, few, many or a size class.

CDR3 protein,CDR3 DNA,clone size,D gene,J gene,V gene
CASSRDWTEQFF,TGTGCCAGCAGCCGTGACTGGACAGAGCAGTTCTTC,-,-,TRBJ2-1,TRBV27
CASSQPGQGNTGELFF,TGTGCCAGCAGCCAGCCGGGACAGGGGAACACCGGGGAGCTGTTTTTT,-,TRBD1,TRBJ2-2,TRBV28
CASRGAGGDTQYF,TGCGCCAGCAGGGGGGCGGGGGGAGATACGCAGTATTTT,once,TRBD2,TRBJ2-3,TRBV10-1
CASSIEGKDTQYF,TGTGCCAGTAGTATAGAAGGGAAAGATACGCAGTATTTT,few,-,TRBJ2-3,TRBV19
CASSLEMGPSYEQYF,TGTGCCAGCAGCTTAGAAATGGGGCCTTCCTACGAGCAGTACTTC,-,-,TRBJ2-7,TRBV11-2
CASSAGTTNSPLHF,TGCGCCAGCAGCGCCGGGACGACAAATTCACCCCTCCACTTT,-,-,TRBJ1-6,TRBV5-1
CASSLEGQSSGGELFF,TGTGCCAGCAGCTTGGAGGGACAGTCCTCAGGAGGGGAGCTGTTTTTT,-,TRBD1,TRBJ2-2,TRBV5-5
CASSLVSGRTNEKLFF,TGTGCCAGCAGCTTAGTGTCAGGGAGGACTAATGAAAAACTGTTTTTT,-,-,TRBJ1-4,TRBV7-6
CASSQERGDQPQHF,TGCGCCAGCAGCCAAGAACGGGGGGATCAGCCCCAGCATTTT,-,-,TRBJ1-5,TRBV4-1
CASSLRTGSSYGYTF,TGTGCCAGCAGTCTGCGGACAGGAAGCAGCTATGGCTACACCTTC,-,TRBD1,TRBJ1-2,TRBV27
CARSSTAGTGVRYGYTF,TGTGCCAGAAGCTCAACTGCCGGGACAGGGGTTCGGTATGGCTACACCTTC,-,TRBD1,TRBJ1-2,TRBV5-3
CASFSGNTIYF,TGTGCCAGCTTCTCTGGAAACACCATATATTTT,once,-,TRBJ1-3,TRBV28
CASSREGTGDYGYTF,TGTGCCAGCAGTCGAGAAGGGACAGGGGACTATGGCTACACCTTC,few,TRBD1,TRBJ1-2,TRBV6-4
CASSQGGLSGNTIYF,TGCGCCAGCAGCCAAGGAGGACTCTCTGGAAACACCATATATTTT,-,-,TRBJ1-3,TRBV5-1
CASSPRGINEQYF,TGTGCCAGCTCACCACGGGGAATCAACGAGCAGTACTTC,few,-,TRBJ2-7,TRBV18
CASSSQGTGYEQYF,TGTGCCAGCAGCTCACAGGGGACAGGATACGAGCAGTACTTC,-,TRBD1,TRBJ2-7,TRBV9
CASSLGGYMNTEAFF,TGCGCCAGCAGCCTGGGCGGGTACATGAACACTGAAGCTTTCTTT,few,-,TRBJ1-1,TRBV5-1
CASSLRKGAGNTIYF,TGTGCCAGTAGCCTAAGGAAGGGGGCTGGAAACACCATATATTTT,-,-,TRBJ1-3,TRBV19
CASKAAGNYGYTF,TGTGCCAGCAAGGCGGCAGGAAACTATGGCTACACCTTC,-,-,TRBJ1-2,TRBV27
CATQSPGQPYEQYF,TGTGCCACACAATCCCCGGGACAGCCCTACGAGCAGTACTTC,-,TRBD1,TRBJ2-7,TRBV10-3
CASSQDYRGEAFF,TGCGCCAGCAGCCAAGATTACCGGGGTGAAGCTTTCTTT,-,-,TRBJ1-1,TRBV4-3
CASRRPSGGSRELFF,TGTGCCAGCAGACGACCCAGCGGGGGGTCTCGGGAGCTGTTTTTT,-,TRBD2,TRBJ2-2,TRBV28
CASRPHPRELKAGNTGELFF,TGTGCCAGCAGGCCACACCCAAGGGAACTTAAAGCGGGGAACACCGGGGAGCTGTTTTTT,-,-,TRBJ2-2,TRBV28
CASSLAGGGREANEKLFF,TGTGCCAGCAGCTTAGCAGGTGGAGGCCGGGAGGCTAATGAAAAACTGTTTTTT,-,-,TRBJ1-4,TRBV7-9
CASSPPIRQTGGYGYTF,TGTGCCAGCTCACCACCGATACGACAGACAGGGGGATACGGCTACACCTTC,once,TRBD1,TRBJ1-2,TRBV18
CASSPKVRGSSYNEQFF,TGCGCCAGCAGCCCAAAGGTCAGGGGGAGCTCCTACAATGAGCAGTTCTTC,-,TRBD1,TRBJ2-1,TRBV4-3
CATSRGAKSLRNTQYF,TGTGCCACCAGCAGAGGGGCAAAGAGCCTGAGGAATACGCAGTATTTT,-,-,TRBJ2-3,TRBV15
CASSPVQGTGELFF,TGCGCCAGCAGCCCGGTACAGGGGACCGGGGAGCTGTTTTTT,few,TRBD1,TRBJ2-2,TRBV5-1
CASSPPSQVETQYF,TGTGCCAGCTCACCACCTAGCCAGGTAGAGACCCAGTACTTC,-,-,TRBJ2-5,TRBV18
CASSFYSAGPQYF,TGTGCCAGCAGTTTCTACTCCGCAGGGCCCCAGTACTTC,-,-,TRBJ2-7,TRBV27
CASSLGHSAQPQHF,TGTGCCAGCAGCTTAGGACACTCGGCTCAGCCCCAGCATTTT,-,-,TRBJ1-5,TRBV7-6
CASSDLDRGSYTF,TGTGCCAGCAGTGATCTGGACAGGGGTAGCTACACCTTC,-,TRBD1,TRBJ1-2,TRBV6-1
CASSARGQGKETQYF,TGCGCCAGCAGTGCCCGGGGACAGGGTAAAGAGACCCAGTACTTC,-,TRBD1,TRBJ2-5,TRBV10-2
CASSPLLTEAFF,TGTGCCAGCAGTCCTCTGCTTACTGAAGCTTTCTTT,-,-,TRBJ1-1,TRBV6-1
CASSLVGTDTQYF,TGTGCCAGCAGCTTAGTGGGCACAGATACGCAGTATTTT,-,-,TRBJ2-3,TRBV7-9
CASRPSGTGVTPLHF,TGTGCCAGTAGACCCTCCGGGACAGGGGTTACACCCCTCCACTTT,-,TRBD1,TRBJ1-6,TRBV19
CASRKGDRGLRDTQYF,TGTGCCAGCAGGAAAGGGGACAGGGGGCTTAGAGATACGCAGTATTTT,-,TRBD1,TRBJ2-3,TRBV11-1
CASSVDPLTYEQYF,TGTGCCAGCAGCGTGGACCCTCTAACCTACGAGCAGTACTTC,-,-,TRBJ2-7,TRBV9
CASSLGTVYGYTF,TGCGCCAGCAGCTTAGGGACAGTCTATGGCTACACCTTC,-,TRBD1,TRBJ1-2,TRBV5-1
CASSLGAGNSYEQYF,TGCGCCAGCAGCTTGGGTGCGGGAAACTCCTACGAGCAGTACTTC,-,-,TRBJ2-7,TRBV5-1
CASSFRDTNTEAFF,TGTGCCAGCAGCTTCCGGGACACGAACACTGAAGCTTTCTTT,-,-,TRBJ1-1,TRBV7-8
CASSPAGGVTEAFF,TGTGCCAGCAGCCCCGCCGGGGGGGTAACTGAAGCTTTCTTT,-,-,TRBJ1-1,TRBV7-2
CASSLDVGGGTDTQYF,TGTGCCAGCAGCTTAGATGTCGGGGGAGGCACAGATACGCAGTATTTT,-,-,TRBJ2-3,TRBV7-2
CASSETRASSKETQYF,TGTGCCAGCAGTGAAACCAGGGCATCGTCTAAAGAGACCCAGTACTTC,-,-,TRBJ2-5,TRBV6-1
CASSQDPNSPLHF,TGCGCCAGCAGCCAAGATCCTAATTCACCCCTCCACTTT,-,-,TRBJ1-6,TRBV4-3
CASTKGTLGVNEQFF,TGTGCCAGCACCAAAGGGACCCTTGGGGTTAATGAGCAGTTCTTC,once,-,TRBJ2-1,TRBV9
CASSYSAGGLETQYF,TGTGCCAGCAGTTACTCGGCAGGGGGCCTGGAGACCCAGTACTTC,-,TRBD1,TRBJ2-5,TRBV6-5
CSVDQDRAYNEQFF,TGCAGCGTTGATCAGGACAGGGCATACAATGAGCAGTTCTTC,-,TRBD1,TRBJ2-1,TRBV29-1
CASSLKAGTSSYEQYF,TGTGCCAGCAGCCTCAAAGCCGGGACTAGCTCCTACGAGCAGTACTTC,once,TRBD2,TRBJ2-7,TRBV7-2